This paragraph covers one T cell receptor beta chain sequence. Its target is not known. This table comes from immunoSEQ multiplex PCR, and its TCRdb copy is limited to in-frame clones, with some not included. Here the sample spans over 2 million clones, 85% to 95% being singletons. This sample is part of a study of shared clonotypes between healthy human individuals. Whole-study results and caveats: Rarefaction gave evidence that sorted-subset sequencing remained incomplete despite large depth. Clonotype sharing among donors was expected to depend on sequencing depth.

This CDR3 comprises 13 residues. V was clipped by 3 bases and J by 6 bases, with 9 bases between them. The germline V gene encodes CDR1 MRHNA and CDR2 SNTAGT. Sequenced input: naive CD4+ T cells sorted from blood. Specified subset: CD45RA+ positively selected. The receptor's source is a man aged 18-30 years in good health. V and J are TRBV6-4 and TRBJ1-5; tentative D call: TRBD1 (5 bases). The CDR3 DNA reads as TGTGCCAGCAGTGAACAGGAAGGTCAGCCCCAGCATTTT. This translates into CASSEQEGQPQHF.